Below, 10 T cell receptor beta chains from the same sample are listed, as sequenced in a study of blood T cell repertoires in COVID-19. Clones were sequenced by immunoSEQ multiplex PCR, and TCRdb holds only the in-frame ones, with some missing. The profile shows approximately 220,000 clones, roughly 86% of them singletons. Sequencing input: PBMCs or T cells enriched from blood (not recorded which). The receptors come from a woman younger than 45 with acute COVID-19.

The genes are TRBV5-6 and TRBJ1-6; 7 bases are a match to TRBD1. CDR3 length: 15 residues. CDR1 SGHDT and CDR2 YYEEEE come from the germline V gene. V lost 4 bases to trimming and J lost 3 bases; unmatched junction nucleotides: 4. The CDR3 region is CASSARQGYNSPLHF. In DNA form, the CDR3 reads TGTGCCAGCAGCGCAAGACAGGGCTATAATTCACCCCTCCACTTT.

The genes are TRBV19 and TRBJ2-3; no clear D gene. Germline assignment: CDR1 LNHDA and CDR2 SQIVND (reference sequence). CDR3 length: 14 amino acids. Trimming removed 3 bases from V and 2 bases from J, with 9 bases in between. CDR3 loop: CASSIMGNTDTQYF. The CDR3 nucleotides are TGTGCCAGTAGTATTATGGGCAACACAGATACGCAGTATTTT.

This chain uses TRBV10-2 with TRBJ1-3; D not resolved. Trimming took 7 bases from V and 0 from J, leaving 13 bases between them. This CDR3 is 15 amino acids long. Per germline, CDR1 WSHSY and CDR2 SAAADI. In DNA form, the CDR3 reads TGCGCCAGCATTCTAGACGTGGACTCTGGAAACACCATATATTTT. Translation gives CASILDVDSGNTIYF.

The chain recombines TRBV18 with TRBJ1-2; a possible D gene is TRBD1 (6 bases). The germline V and J ends were trimmed by 3 bases and 5 bases, with 19 bases remaining between them. This CDR3 contains 16 residues. The V gene's germline CDR1 is KGHSH and CDR2 LQKENI. CDR3 sequence reads: CASSPAGAGESYGYTF. As DNA, the CDR3 is TGTGCCAGCTCACCCGCCGGGGCAGGGGAATCATATGGCTACACCTTC.

The chain combines TRBV28 with TRBJ2-5; 12 bases map to TRBD2. The trim removed 7 bases at V and 9 bases at J, leaving 12 bases unmatched. Germline CDR1 MDHEN, CDR2 SYDVKM. The CDR3 is 15 amino acids. The DNA of the CDR3 is TGTGCCAGCATCTCAGGACTAGCGGGGACGGAAGCCCAGTACTTC. Translating gives CASISGLAGTEAQYF. Based on the CDR3 plus reference TRBV28 and TRBJ2-5, the full variable domain is DVKVTQSSRYLVKRTGEKVFLECVQDMDHENMFWYRQDPGLGLRLIYFSYDVKMKEKGDIPEGYSVSREKKERFSLILESASTNQTSMYLCASISGLAGTEAQYFGPGTRLLVL.

This chain uses TRBV28 with TRBJ1-2; TRBD1 aligns across 11 bases. There are 14 residues in the CDR3. Germline V gene sequence: CDR1 MDHEN, CDR2 SYDVKM. Trimming took 6 bases from V and 7 from J; bases not matched to a gene: 7. The CDR3 DNA reads TGTGCCAGCAGCTGGACAGGGGGCGCAGGTGGCTACACCTTC. As protein: CASSWTGGAGGYTF.

The gene calls are TRBV7-2 and TRBJ1-1, with 9 bases that match TRBD1. V lost 4 bases to trimming and J lost 3 bases; unmatched junction nucleotides: 6. CDR3 length equals 15 residues. Germline CDR1 SGHTA, CDR2 FQGNSA. CDR3 sequence reads: CASSYTGGGYTEAFF. For the CDR3, the DNA is TGTGCCAGCAGCTACACAGGGGGCGGGTACACTGAAGCTTTCTTT.

This rearrangement joins TRBV4-3 to TRBJ1-4; the match to TRBD1 covers 7 bases. Germline-derived CDR1 and CDR2 are LGHNA and YSLEER. The CDR3 has 16 residues. V was pared by 4 bases and J by 0 bases, with 5 bases of the junction left unmatched. The CDR3: CASSRVTGATNEKLFF. CDR3 DNA sequence: TGCGCCAGCAGCCGAGTAACAGGGGCAACTAATGAAAAACTGTTTTTT.

CDR3 nucleotides: TGTGCCAGTAGTAAACCCCGGCAGGGGATTACTGAAGCTTTCTTT. This encodes CASSKPRQGITEAFF. The chain combines TRBV19 with TRBJ1-1; tentative D call: TRBD1 (6 bases). With 4 bases removed from V and 5 bases from J, the gap between germline ends came to 17 bases. The CDR3 contains 15 residues. From germline, CDR1 is LNHDA and CDR2 SQIVND (reference sequence).

The genes are TRBV5-1 and TRBJ1-4, with D possibly being TRBD1 (5 bases). V was pared by 1 base and J by 4 bases, with 14 bases between. The CDR3 runs 16 residues. CDR1 is SGHRS and CDR2 is YFSETQ in the germline V gene. CDR3: CASSLLPGTGNEKLFF. In nucleotides, the CDR3 is TGCGCCAGCAGCTTGCTTCCTGGGACTGGTAATGAAAAACTGTTTTTT.